What follows are 13 T cell receptor beta chains derived from one specimen sequenced in a study of response to subunit inactivated influenza vaccine. TCRdb re-called the RT-PCR reads through MiXCR, storing one row per CDR3 protein. The sample holds more than 700,000 distinct CDR3 sequences, 21% seen once. The source was PBMCs from blood, collected roughly 5 days after vaccination. The receptor source for this set is a man between 50 and 59 years old who received an inactivated influenza vaccine.

The table lists this clonotype with a few counts. The chain joins TRBV29-1 to TRBJ1-1; no clear D gene. The CDR3 totals 10 residues. The ends were cut back, 7 bases at V and 3 bases at J, with 6 bases in the middle. From germline, CDR1 is SQVTM and CDR2 ANQGSEA. The CDR3 reads CSDIYTEAFF. The CDR3 DNA reads TGCAGCGATATATACACTGAAGCTTTCTTT.

The J gene is TRBJ2-7, the V gene TRBV20-1; the D is unclear. Trimming took off 3 bases at V and 2 bases at J, with 14 bases between the two ends. Germline V gene data show CDR1 as DFQATT and CDR2 as SNEGSKA (reference sequence). CDR3 length: 14 residues. Here the CDR3 DNA reads TGCAGTGCTAGTGGTCCACTACAGACCTACGAGCAGTACTTC. Encoded protein: CSASGPLQTYEQYF.

This clonotype was recorded at least ten times. The chain employs TRBV6-5 and TRBJ1-5; D unresolved. The CDR3 extends over 13 amino acids. The V end was cut by 0 bases, the J end by 0 bases, with 0 bases between. The V gene's germline CDR1 is MNHEY and CDR2 SVGAGI. CDR3: CASSYSSNQPQHF. The CDR3 DNA follows: TGTGCCAGCAGTTACTCTAGCAATCAGCCCCAGCATTTT.

The V gene is TRBV12-3 or TRBV12-4, the J gene TRBJ2-4; D perhaps matches TRBD1 (5 bases). This CDR3 has 11 residues. The germline V and J ends were trimmed by 2 bases and 11 bases, with 7 bases remaining between them. The CDR3 nucleotides read TGTGCCAGCAGTTTAAGACAGCTTCAGTACTTC. Its protein product is CASSLRQLQYF.

V usage is TRBV7-9 and J usage is TRBJ2-2, with unresolved D. This CDR3 spans 15 amino acids. The germline CDR1 and CDR2 sequences are SEHNR and FQNEAQ (reference sequence). V was cut by 5 bases and J by 3 bases, with 13 bases left in between. The CDR3 loop is CASSPSFGYTGELFF. DNA of the CDR3: TGTGCCAGCAGCCCCTCGTTTGGTTACACCGGGGAGCTGTTTTTT.

This clonotype was seen more than once but under ten times. The chain links TRBV10-3 to TRBJ2-7; D possibly corresponds to TRBD2 (6 bases). This CDR3 has 17 amino acids. V lost 6 bases and J lost 6, with 27 bases in between. In germline, CDR1 is ENHRY, CDR2 SYGVKD. The CDR3 region is CAIREEVSGGAMGEQYF. Written as DNA, the CDR3 is TGTGCCATCAGGGAGGAGGTTAGCGGAGGGGCTATGGGCGAGCAGTACTTC.

A few counts support this clonotype. The gene calls are TRBV28 and TRBJ1-1; TRBD1 aligns across 9 bases. The germline V gene encodes CDR1 MDHEN and CDR2 SYDVKM. This CDR3 spans 12 amino acids. Trimming removed 4 bases from V and 11 bases from J; junction bases left unmatched: 5. CDR3 region: CASSYRQGVAFF. DNA of the CDR3: TGTGCCAGCAGTTACCGACAGGGGGTCGCTTTCTTT.

The rearrangement links TRBV7-9 to TRBJ1-2; D unresolved. Germline V lookup: CDR1 SEHNR, CDR2 FQNEAQ (reference sequence). Trimming left V 5 bases short and J 8 bases short, with 12 bases between. The CDR3 is 12 amino acids. CDR3 sequence: CASSAYMGGYTF. In DNA form, the CDR3 reads TGTGCCAGCAGCGCTTACATGGGCGGCTACACCTTC. The complete variable domain, with remaining parts taken from reference TRBV7-9 and TRBJ1-2, reads DTGVSQNPRHKITKRGQNVTFRCDPISEHNRLYWYRQTLGQGPEFLTYFQNEAQLEKSRLLSDRFSAERPKGSFSTLEIQRTEQGDSAMYLCASSAYMGGYTFGSGTRLTVV.

The CDR3 here is CASSQFKGALNTEAFF. CDR3 nucleotide sequence: TGTGCCAGCAGCCAATTTAAGGGGGCCTTGAACACTGAAGCTTTCTTT. V is TRBV14 and J is TRBJ1-1; 7 bases are a match to TRBD1. Germline CDR1 reads SGHDN; CDR2 reads FVKESK. The CDR3 is 16 residues long. V was clipped by 2 bases and J by 0 bases; unmatched bases: 6.

The sample holds a few counts of this clonotype. The gene calls are TRBV10-3 and TRBJ2-1, with TRBD2 matching 9 bases. The CDR3 length is 18 residues. V was pared by 4 bases and J by 6 bases, with 16 bases of the junction left unmatched. Per germline, CDR1 ENHRY and CDR2 SYGVKD. The CDR3 coding sequence is TGTGCCATCAGTGGGTCCATGGCCCTTGGCGGGAGGGTCAATGAGCAGTTCTTC. It is translated as CAISGSMALGGRVNEQFF.

The chain couples TRBV27 to TRBJ2-7; TRBD1 or TRBD2 may be the D gene (5 bases each). Looked up from germline, CDR1 is MNHEY and CDR2 is SMNVEV (reference sequence). V lost 5 bases and J lost 0, with 14 bases in between. CDR3 length: 15 amino acids. Written as DNA, the CDR3 is TGTGCCAGCAGTGCCGGGGCCTACTACTCCTACGAGCAGTACTTC. This sequence encodes CASSAGAYYSYEQYF.

The chain uses TRBV6-1 and TRBJ2-3; TRBD1 matches at 9 bases. The CDR3 runs 16 residues. V lost 7 bases and J lost 7; bases outside the gene matches: 15. From germline, CDR1 is MNHNS and CDR2 SASEGT. CDR3 protein: CASNPTGTGNSYTQYF. In nucleotides, the CDR3 is TGTGCCAGCAATCCGACCGGGACAGGGAACTCATATACGCAGTATTTT.

The sample holds a few counts of this clonotype. The chain is built from TRBV7-2 and TRBJ1-6; D is ambiguous. The CDR3 sequence is 15 residues long. The germline gives CDR1 SGHTA, CDR2 FQGNSA. V shed 5 bases and J shed 0 bases, with 8 bases lying between them. In DNA form, the CDR3 reads TGTGCCAGCAGCACTCAAAGCTCCTATAATTCACCCCTCCACTTT. Residues: CASSTQSSYNSPLHF.